This T cell receptor beta chain was identified in a study of T cell repertoires in cytomegalovirus infection. At the level of the study: CMV epitopes used comprised recently identified HLA-C-restricted ones and well-studied HLA-B-restricted ones. Matching HLA type and CMV infection were both indicated by public TCR beta signatures. Overall study results and limits: Cumulative public TCR beta family frequency identified carriers of CMV plus the relevant HLA.

TCRdb re-called the reads through MiXCR, storing one row per CDR3 protein. The profile shows about 700,000 distinct CDR3 sequences, 30% to 35% of them singletons. Comment on this clonotype: The antigen is undetermined.

Germline V lookup: CDR1 MNHEY, CDR2 SMNVEV (reference sequence). There are 12 residues in the CDR3. Trimming shortened V by 6 bases and J by 9 bases, and 15 bases separated the two germline ends. This receptor was identified in a human donor in good health (CMV status not recorded). Some clones in this sample may be carry-over from other donors' samples. V usage is TRBV27 and J usage is TRBJ2-7; the D gene is possibly TRBD2 (6 bases). The material sequenced was cultured PBMCs, taken from culture after CMV antigen stimulation. The CDR3 spells CASSLEWRGQYF. The CDR3 DNA follows: TGTGCCAGCAGCTTAGAGTGGAGGGGGCAGTACTTC.